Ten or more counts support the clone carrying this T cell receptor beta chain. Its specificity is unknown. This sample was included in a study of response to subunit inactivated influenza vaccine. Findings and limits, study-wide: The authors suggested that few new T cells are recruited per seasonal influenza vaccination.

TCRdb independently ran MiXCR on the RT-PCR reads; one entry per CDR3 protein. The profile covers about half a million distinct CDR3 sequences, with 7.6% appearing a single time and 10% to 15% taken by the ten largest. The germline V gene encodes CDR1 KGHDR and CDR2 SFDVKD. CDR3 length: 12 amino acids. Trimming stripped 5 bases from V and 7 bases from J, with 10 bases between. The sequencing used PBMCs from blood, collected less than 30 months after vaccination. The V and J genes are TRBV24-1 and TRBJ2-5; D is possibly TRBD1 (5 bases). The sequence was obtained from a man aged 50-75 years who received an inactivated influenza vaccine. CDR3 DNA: TGTGCCACCAGTGCAGGGTCTGTGACCCAGTACTTC. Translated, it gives CATSAGSVTQYF.